Presented here are 11 T cell receptor beta chains from one specimen sequenced in a study of CD8+CD57+ T cells in acquired aplastic anemia. TCR beta VDJ and CDR3 profiles were obtained from a genomic DNA template. TCRdb reanalysed the reads using MiXCR and keeps one entry per CDR3 protein. The data hold 250,000 to 350,000 distinct CDR3 sequences, with 50% to 70% observed a single time. Sequenced input: sorted CD4+, CD8+, or CD8+CD57+ T cells (not recorded which) from PBMCs. These receptors all come from a human donor with severe aplastic anemia or a healthy control (not recorded which).

Note on this clonotype: A much larger clonotype is one base distant, so this may be a read error. J is TRBJ1-3 and V is TRBV7-2; a possible D gene is TRBD1 (6 bases). Trimming took off 5 bases at V and 0 bases at J, with 11 bases between the two ends. The germline gives CDR1 SGHTA, CDR2 FQGNSA. This CDR3 spans 15 amino acids. CDR3 DNA sequence: TGTGCCAGCAGCCCCGGGACACGCTCTGGAAACACCATATATTTT. Translated, it gives CASSPGTRSGNTIYF.

V and J are TRBV5-6 and TRBJ1-6; D may be TRBD1 (5 bases). The CDR3 length is 15 residues. V dropped 4 bases and J dropped 7 bases, with 15 bases sitting between them. CDR1 and CDR2 (germline): SGHDT, YYEEEE. The CDR3 DNA sequence: TGTGCCAGCAGCCTGGGGGGGGATTGGAATTCACCCCTCCACTTT. Protein sequence: CASSLGGDWNSPLHF.

This sequence joins TRBV6-5 and TRBJ2-3; D gene uncertain. CDR3 size: 14 residues. From germline, CDR1 is MNHEY and CDR2 SVGAGI. Trimming took off 4 bases at V and 3 bases at J, with 11 bases between the two ends. The CDR3 protein is CASSSNGNTDTQYF. In nucleotides, the CDR3 is TGTGCCAGCAGTTCCAATGGAAATACAGATACGCAGTATTTT.

This clonotype was counted only a few times. The CDR3 here is CASSLTGTTYEQYF. The CDR3 region has the DNA TGTGCCAGCAGCTTGACAGGGACAACCTACGAGCAGTACTTC. The rearrangement joins TRBV5-5 to TRBJ2-7; D is perhaps TRBD1 (6 bases). This CDR3 region has 14 residues. CDR1 is SGHKS and CDR2 is YYEKEE in the germline V gene (reference sequence). V dropped 1 base and J dropped 2 bases, with 10 bases sitting between them.

Ten or more counts support this clonotype. The chain combines TRBV15 with TRBJ1-5; a weak D match, TRBD1 (5 bases). The CDR3 runs 18 residues. V was trimmed by 0 bases and J by 4 bases, leaving 19 bases between them. The germline CDR1 and CDR2 sequences are LNHNV and YYDKDF (reference sequence). For the CDR3, the DNA is TGTGCCACCAGCAGAGATCCGGGGGGGGGTTTTGCTAATCAGCCCCAGCATTTT. This translates into CATSRDPGGGFANQPQHF. Full variable domain (remainder filled in from reference TRBV15 and TRBJ1-5): DAMVIQNPRYQVTQFGKPVTLSCSQTLNHNVMYWYQQKSSQAPKLLFHYYDKDFNNEADTPDNFQSRRPNTSFCFLDIRSPGLGDTAMYLCATSRDPGGGFANQPQHFGDGTRLSIL.

The V and J genes are TRBV5-1 and TRBJ2-5, with TRBD1 identical over 7 bases. V lost 3 bases and J lost 6; bases outside the gene matches: 11. CDR3 length equals 15 residues. The germline V gene encodes CDR1 SGHRS and CDR2 YFSETQ. CDR3: CASSSPFEGAKTQYF. Here the CDR3 DNA reads TGCGCCAGCAGCTCGCCGTTCGAGGGGGCGAAGACCCAGTACTTC.

This chain links TRBV5-4 with TRBJ2-2, with TRBD1 matching 7 bases. With 4 bases clipped from V and 2 bases from J, the junction kept 5 bases outside the gene matches. Germline V gives CDR1 SGHNT, CDR2 YYREEE (reference sequence). CDR3 length equals 15 residues. The CDR3 region is CASSPDRENTGELFF. The CDR3 nucleotides read TGTGCCAGCAGCCCAGACAGGGAAAACACCGGGGAGCTGTTTTTT.

V and J are TRBV6-1 and TRBJ2-1; D may correspond to TRBD1 or TRBD2 (5 bases each). The CDR3 sequence is 12 residues long. The V and J ends lost 5 bases and 10 bases respectively, with 12 bases between them. Germline V lookup: CDR1 MNHNS, CDR2 SASEGT. CDR3 region: CASSRVREEQFF. The DNA of the CDR3 is TGTGCCAGCAGTCGGGTCAGGGAGGAGCAGTTCTTC.

This chain joins TRBV5-1 and TRBJ2-1; D is uncertain. There are 12 residues in the CDR3. V was clipped by 4 bases and J by 6 bases, with 8 bases between them. CDR1 is SGHRS, CDR2 YFSETQ, per germline. The chain's CDR3 is CASSGVSNEQFF. Written as DNA, the CDR3 is TGCGCCAGCAGCGGAGTGAGCAATGAGCAGTTCTTC.

The chain recombines TRBV20-1 with TRBJ1-6; possibly TRBD1 for D (6 bases). Germline V gene lookup returns CDR1 DFQATT and CDR2 SNEGSKA (reference sequence). With 6 bases removed from V and 6 bases from J, the gap between germline ends came to 15 bases. The CDR3 loop spans 14 amino acids. The CDR3 here is CSAPTGPLNSPLHF. CDR3 bases: TGCAGTGCCCCCACAGGGCCGCTTAATTCACCCCTCCACTTT.

The chain has TRBV7-2 and TRBJ2-3, with D hard to call. CDR1 SGHTA and CDR2 FQGNSA come from the germline V gene. The CDR3 has 13 amino acids. Trimming removed 3 bases from V and 3 bases from J, with 7 bases in between. In nucleotides, the CDR3 is TGTGCCAGCAGCTTCACTCCAACAGATACGCAGTATTTT. Its protein product is CASSFTPTDTQYF.